The T cell receptor (beta chain) described here comes from a study of cytomegalovirus exposure and HLA in healthy donors. Study-wide background: Roughly 180 million T cells yielded more than 95 million unique TCR beta sequences, as an earlier analysis found.

Study-wide results and limits: Roughly even sequencing depth across donors was the assumption behind the presence/absence analyses.

Turning to this clone: What it binds is not known.

In the PCR, 60 Vbeta and 13 Jbeta primers were used. Some clones are missing from TCRdb's copy, which holds only in-frame ones; the method was immunoSEQ multiplex PCR. The sample consists of about 170,000 clones, approximately 78% of them appearing once. CDR1 MRHNA and CDR2 SNTAGT come from the germline V gene. V was clipped by 2 bases and J by 3 bases; unmatched bases: 0. This CDR3 has 15 amino acids. The chain links TRBV6-4 to TRBJ2-2; 10 bases line up with TRBD1. Specimen: PBMCs. The sequence was collected from a human donor in good health. The CDR3 region is CASSDGTGDTGELFF. CDR3 DNA sequence: TGTGCCAGCAGTGACGGGACAGGGGACACCGGGGAGCTGTTTTTT.